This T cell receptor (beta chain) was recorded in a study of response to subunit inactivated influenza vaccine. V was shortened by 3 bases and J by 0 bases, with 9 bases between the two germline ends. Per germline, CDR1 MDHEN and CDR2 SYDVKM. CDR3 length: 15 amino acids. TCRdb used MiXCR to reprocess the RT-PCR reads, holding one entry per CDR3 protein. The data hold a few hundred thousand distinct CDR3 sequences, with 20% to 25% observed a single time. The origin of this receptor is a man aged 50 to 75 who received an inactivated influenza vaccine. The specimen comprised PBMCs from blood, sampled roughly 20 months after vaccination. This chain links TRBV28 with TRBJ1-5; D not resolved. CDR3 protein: CASSFLGNSNQPQHF. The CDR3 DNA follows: TGTGCCAGCAGTTTCTTGGGAAATAGCAATCAGCCCCAGCATTTT.